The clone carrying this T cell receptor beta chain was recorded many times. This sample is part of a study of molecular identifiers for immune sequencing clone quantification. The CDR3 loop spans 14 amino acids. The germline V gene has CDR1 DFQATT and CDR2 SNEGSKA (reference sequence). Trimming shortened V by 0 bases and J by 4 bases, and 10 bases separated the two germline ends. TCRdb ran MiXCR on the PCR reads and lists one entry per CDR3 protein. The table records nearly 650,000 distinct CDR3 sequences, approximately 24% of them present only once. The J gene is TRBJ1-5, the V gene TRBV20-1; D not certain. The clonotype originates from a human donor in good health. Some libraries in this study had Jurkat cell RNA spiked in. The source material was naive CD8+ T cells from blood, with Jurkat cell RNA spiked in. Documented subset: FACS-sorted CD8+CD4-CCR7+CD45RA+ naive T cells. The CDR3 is CSARDRLPNQPQHF. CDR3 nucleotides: TGCAGTGCTAGAGATAGGTTGCCGAATCAGCCCCAGCATTTT.